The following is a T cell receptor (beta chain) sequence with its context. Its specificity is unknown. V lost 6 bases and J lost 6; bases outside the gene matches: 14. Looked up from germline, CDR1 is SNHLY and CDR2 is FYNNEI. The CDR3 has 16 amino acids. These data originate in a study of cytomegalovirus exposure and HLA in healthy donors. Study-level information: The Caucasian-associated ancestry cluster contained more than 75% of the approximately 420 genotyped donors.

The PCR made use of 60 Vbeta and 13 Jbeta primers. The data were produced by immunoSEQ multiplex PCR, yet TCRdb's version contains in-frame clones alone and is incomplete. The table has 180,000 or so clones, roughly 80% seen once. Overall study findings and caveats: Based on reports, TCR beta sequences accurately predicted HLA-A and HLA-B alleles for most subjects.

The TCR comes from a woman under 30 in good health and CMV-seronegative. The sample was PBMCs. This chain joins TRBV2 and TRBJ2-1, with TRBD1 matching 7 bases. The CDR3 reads CASSLSRQGYLNEQFF. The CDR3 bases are TGTGCCAGCAGCCTTTCAAGACAGGGATACCTCAATGAGCAGTTCTTC.